Presented here are 29 T cell receptor beta chains from one specimen sequenced in a study of CD8 T cells in ankylosing spondylitis. MiXCR, run by TCRdb on the 5' RACE reads, gives a single entry per CDR3 protein. The sample yields fewer than 250,000 distinct CDR3 sequences, 25% to 30% seen once. Material for sequencing was blood, either unsorted or a sorted T cell fraction (not recorded which). Receptors were obtained from a male donor with ankylosing spondylitis or in good health (not recorded which).

This clonotype came up once. The V and J genes are TRBV7-3 and TRBJ2-1; D ambiguous. With 2 bases removed from V and 6 bases from J, the gap between germline ends came to 17 bases. The CDR3 spans 16 residues. Looked up from germline, CDR1 is SGHTA and CDR2 is FQGTGA. CDR3: CASSLQSAGPTNEQFF. The CDR3 DNA reads as TGTGCCAGCAGCTTACAGTCGGCCGGGCCCACCAATGAGCAGTTCTTC.

This chain uses TRBV20-1 with TRBJ2-1, with D maybe TRBD2 (5 bases). Germline CDR1 DFQATT, CDR2 SNEGSKA (reference sequence). V shed 5 bases and J shed 3 bases, with 20 bases lying between them. This CDR3 is built from 16 residues. CDR3 nucleotide sequence: TGCAGTGCTGATTTCCCTACGGGAAGGGTCTACAATGAGCAGTTCTTC. It is translated as CSADFPTGRVYNEQFF.

This clonotype was counted only a few times. The V gene is TRBV10-3, the J gene TRBJ2-3; the D gene is possibly TRBD1 (7 bases). Germline V gene sequence: CDR1 ENHRY, CDR2 SYGVKD. V gave up 4 bases and J gave up 0 bases, with 11 bases separating them. This CDR3 comprises 15 residues. DNA for the CDR3: TGTGCCATCAGTGGGCGGGACAGTAGCACAGATACGCAGTATTTT. This encodes CAISGRDSSTDTQYF.

This chain uses TRBV7-2 with TRBJ2-5; D is unresolved. This CDR3 has 15 residues. Germline assignment: CDR1 SGHTA and CDR2 FQGNSA. Trimming stripped 6 bases from V and 5 bases from J, with 19 bases between. DNA for the CDR3: TGTGCCAGCAGTCTGCAACCGGAGTCCGGGGAGACCCAGTACTTC. Translated: CASSLQPESGETQYF.

The sample holds many counts of this clonotype. This rearrangement joins TRBV12-3 or TRBV12-4 to TRBJ2-1; 13 bases fit TRBD2. This CDR3 is 15 amino acids long. V shed 7 bases and J 6 bases; nucleotides not matched to a gene: 6. The CDR3 is CASNLGLAGINEQFF. CDR3 in DNA: TGTGCCAGCAACTTGGGACTAGCGGGAATCAATGAGCAGTTCTTC.

The chain couples TRBV4-2 to TRBJ2-1, with D unclear. Germline V gives CDR1 LGHNA, CDR2 YNFKEQ. V was shortened by 4 bases and J by 8 bases, with 15 bases between the two germline ends. This CDR3 comprises 14 residues. The CDR3 DNA is TGTGCCAGCAGCCCCACGTCCCTCTCGGATGAGCAGTTCTTC. Translation gives CASSPTSLSDEQFF.

There are many counts of this clonotype. The chain employs TRBV28 and TRBJ2-3; possibly TRBD1 for D (6 bases). V lost 4 bases, J lost 0 bases, and 8 bases lay in between. Germline V gives CDR1 MDHEN, CDR2 SYDVKM. The CDR3 consists of 14 residues. The CDR3, as DNA: TGTGCCAGCAGTTCAGGGGTTAGCACAGATACGCAGTATTTT. Protein product: CASSSGVSTDTQYF.

This clonotype was counted between two and nine times. Its ends do not fully match the called genes, so a read error is possible. This chain connects TRBV20-1 to TRBJ1-5, with a weak D call TRBD1 (5 bases). Germline V gene data show CDR1 as DFQATT and CDR2 as SNEGSKA (reference sequence). This CDR3 region has 16 residues. The CDR3 reads CCASPTGRMGNQPQHF. CDR3 DNA sequence: TGCTGTGCTAGCCCAACGGGACGGATGGGCAATCAGCCCCAGCATTTT.

In this sample, this clonotype turned up many times. The rearrangement uses TRBV7-9 and TRBJ2-2; 7 nucleotides line up with TRBD2. V was pared by 3 bases and J by 6 bases, with 4 bases of the junction left unmatched. CDR1 and CDR2 (germline): SEHNR, FQNEAQ (reference sequence). The CDR3 spans 14 residues. The CDR3 sequence: CASSFGGSAGELFF. DNA for the CDR3: TGTGCCAGCAGCTTCGGCGGGAGCGCCGGGGAGCTGTTTTTT.

This clonotype occurred a few times. The chain has TRBV12-3 or TRBV12-4 and TRBJ1-1, with D hard to call. This CDR3 is 11 amino acids long. V lost 8 bases, J lost 1 base, and 5 bases lay in between. The CDR3 DNA reads TGTGCCAGCCTAGGGAACACTGAAGCTTTCTTT. Its translation is CASLGNTEAFF.

This clonotype has only a few counts. The rearrangement joins TRBV7-3 to TRBJ2-1; TRBD2 agrees at 11 bases. The CDR3 is 15 residues long. Germline values: CDR1 SGHTA, CDR2 FQGTGA. J gave up 5 bases and V 5 bases, and 5 bases lay outside the gene matches. This chain's CDR3 is CASSAQLAGDNEQFF. CDR3 coding DNA: TGTGCCAGCAGCGCCCAACTAGCGGGAGACAATGAGCAGTTCTTC.

This clonotype was picked up a small number of times. The rearrangement links TRBV29-1 to TRBJ2-7; 10 nucleotides align to TRBD1. With V trimmed by 5 bases and J by 6 bases, 7 bases remained unmatched. Germline CDR1 reads SQVTM; CDR2 reads ANQGSEA. This CDR3 region has 13 residues. The DNA for the CDR3 is TGCAGCGTTTGTTGGGGACAGGGGCGCGAGCAGTACTTC. Its protein product is CSVCWGQGREQYF.

This clonotype has ten or more counts. The rearrangement joins TRBV5-5 to TRBJ1-6, with D tentatively TRBD1 (5 bases). This CDR3 is 15 amino acids long. The ends were cut back, 5 bases at V and 9 bases at J, with 18 bases in the middle. Germline CDR1 reads SGHKS; CDR2 reads YYEKEE (reference sequence). This CDR3 is CASRTGASSTSPLHF. The CDR3 bases are TGTGCCAGCAGAACAGGAGCTAGCTCCACTTCACCCCTCCACTTT. Using reference TRBV5-5 and TRBJ1-6 for the parts outside the CDR3, the full variable domain is DAGVTQSPTHLIKTRGQQVTLRCSPISGHKSVSWYQQVLGQGPQFIFQYYEKEERGRGNFPDRFSARQFPNYSSELNVNALLLGDSALYLCASRTGASSTSPLHFGNGTRLTVT.

This clonotype was counted at least ten times. The chain links TRBV5-1 to TRBJ2-3; 10 bases map to TRBD2. The trim removed 4 bases at V and 4 bases at J, leaving 6 bases unmatched. Looked up from germline, CDR1 is SGHRS and CDR2 is YFSETQ. The CDR3 has 15 residues. The CDR3 spells CASSLFSGRPDTQYF. The CDR3 nucleotides are TGCGCCAGCAGCCTCTTTAGCGGGAGGCCAGATACGCAGTATTTT.

This clonotype was observed many times. This chain connects TRBV28 to TRBJ1-2; D unclear. This CDR3 is built from 12 residues. V lost 10 bases, J lost 2 bases, and 11 bases lay in between. Germline loops: CDR1 MDHEN, CDR2 SYDVKM. CDR3 protein: CAIQRLNYGYTF. CDR3 DNA sequence: TGTGCCATTCAGAGGCTCAACTATGGCTACACCTTC.

The chain has TRBV5-1 and TRBJ1-1, with D maybe TRBD1 (6 bases). The V gene lost 0 bases and the J gene lost 4 bases, with 13 bases spanning the gap. The CDR3 loop spans 15 amino acids. In germline, CDR1 is SGHRS, CDR2 YFSETQ. The CDR3 sequence: CASSLAEGGGTEAFF. The CDR3 DNA sequence: TGCGCCAGCAGCTTGGCCGAGGGGGGAGGCACTGAAGCTTTCTTT.

The CDR3 here is CASSTLGGVVVDTQYF. CDR3 nucleotides: TGTGCCAGCAGCACATTGGGGGGGGTAGTCGTCGATACGCAGTATTTT. V is TRBV7-2 and J is TRBJ2-3; 7 bases fit TRBD2. Trimming removed 5 bases from V and 6 bases from J; junction bases left unmatched: 14. The CDR3 is 16 residues long. The V gene's germline CDR1 is SGHTA and CDR2 FQGNSA.

This clonotype has ten or more counts. The chain links TRBV12-3 or TRBV12-4 to TRBJ1-2; D gene uncertain. Trimming left V 6 bases short and J 8 bases short, with 13 bases between. This CDR3 comprises 12 residues. As DNA, the CDR3 is TGTGCCAGCAGGGCCCTGGTCGGAGGCTACACCTTC. Protein: CASRALVGGYTF.

This clonotype was seen at least ten times. The chain combines TRBV4-1 with TRBJ2-2; D tentatively reads TRBD1 or TRBD2 (5 bases each). V lost 0 bases, J lost 9 bases, and 17 bases lay in between. CDR1 is MGHRA and CDR2 is YSYEKL in the germline V gene. The CDR3 is 16 residues long. The CDR3 protein is CASSQDPGTPQRELFF. The CDR3 DNA sequence: TGCGCCAGCAGCCAAGATCCTGGGACCCCTCAGAGGGAGCTGTTTTTT.

V gene TRBV19 combines with J gene TRBJ2-7; tentative D call: TRBD1 (6 bases). This CDR3 comprises 14 residues. The V end was cut by 5 bases, the J end by 3 bases, with 14 bases between. Germline V gene data show CDR1 as LNHDA and CDR2 as SQIVND (reference sequence). CDR3 bases: TGTGCCAGTAGTCTATCGGCAGGGGTCTACGAGCAGTACTTC. Its protein is CASSLSAGVYEQYF.

This rearrangement joins TRBV20-1 to TRBJ1-1; TRBD1 might be the D (5 bases). The length of the CDR3 is 15 residues. Germline V gives CDR1 DFQATT, CDR2 SNEGSKA (reference sequence). V was cut by 1 base and J by 5 bases, with 17 bases left in between. The CDR3 spells CSARVLRLGGTEAFF. The CDR3 nucleotides read TGCAGTGCTAGAGTGCTGCGTCTTGGGGGGACTGAAGCTTTCTTT.

The sample holds many counts of this clonotype. The rearrangement links TRBV11-2 to TRBJ2-2; D may be TRBD2 (7 bases). The ends were cut back, 0 bases at V and 6 bases at J, with 14 bases in the middle. The CDR3 extends over 16 amino acids. CDR1 is SGHAT, CDR2 FQNNGV, per germline. The CDR3 region has the DNA TGTGCCAGCAGCTTAGATTCTAGGGGGGGCCCCGGGGAGCTGTTTTTT. The encoded protein is CASSLDSRGGPGELFF. Based on the CDR3 plus reference TRBV11-2 and TRBJ2-2, the full variable domain is EAGVAQSPRYKIIEKRQSVAFWCNPISGHATLYWYQQILGQGPKLLIQFQNNGVVDDSQLPKDRFSAERLKGVDSTLKIQPAKLEDSAVYLCASSLDSRGGPGELFFGEGSRLTVL.

Comments on this clonotype: A much larger clone is a single base away; this may be a read error. The chain uses TRBV11-2 and TRBJ1-5; TRBD1 aligns across 9 bases. CDR1 is SGHAT and CDR2 is FQNNGV in the germline V gene. This CDR3 is 15 amino acids long. CDR3 in amino acids: CASSSTTGGNQPQQF. The CDR3 bases are TGTGCCAGCAGCTCCACTACAGGGGGCAATCAGCCCCAGCAATTT.

This clonotype has just a few counts. V gene TRBV20-1 combines with J gene TRBJ1-6; D gene ambiguous. Between the trimmed V and J ends, which lost 0 bases and 16 bases, there was a span of 16 bases. Germline CDR1 is DFQATT and CDR2 is SNEGSKA (reference sequence). The CDR3 has 13 amino acids. The CDR3 bases are TGCAGTGCTAGAGACGGTGGGCCGTTTGAACTCCACTTT. It specifies CSARDGGPFELHF.

This clonotype was recorded many times. The rearrangement links TRBV12-3 or TRBV12-4 to TRBJ2-7, with D unclear. The V and J ends lost 2 bases and 2 bases respectively, with 10 bases between them. This CDR3 has 14 amino acids. This chain's CDR3 is CASSLRQTAYEQYF. The CDR3 bases are TGTGCCAGCAGTTTACGTCAGACGGCCTACGAGCAGTACTTC.

In this sample, this clonotype turned up many times. This sequence joins TRBV29-1 and TRBJ2-1; 13 bases are a match to TRBD2. V dropped 7 bases and J dropped 7; count of bases not matched to a gene: 7. Germline V CDR1 and CDR2: SQVTM, ANQGSEA. CDR3 length: 14 amino acids. CDR3 region: CSALTSGRGNEQFF. The CDR3 nucleotides are TGCAGCGCACTAACTAGCGGGAGGGGGAATGAGCAGTTCTTC.

This clonotype was seen a few times. This may be a read error, as it is one base from a much larger clone. The rearrangement joins TRBV20-1 to TRBJ1-3; possible D gene TRBD1, 6 bases. The CDR3 is made up of 16 amino acids. CDR1 is DFQATT, CDR2 SNEGSKA, per germline (reference sequence). V was pared by 4 bases and J by 0 bases, with 16 bases between. This CDR3 reads CSAKDAQGSSGNTIYF. The CDR3 nucleotides are TGCAGTGCTAAGGACGCCCAGGGGTCCTCTGGAAACACCATATATTTT.

This clonotype occurred many times. The chain combines TRBV5-1 with TRBJ1-2, with 8 bases matching TRBD1. Trimming at V came to 2 bases and at J to 3 bases, leaving 18 bases not matched to a gene. Per the germline V gene, CDR1 is SGHRS and CDR2 is YFSETQ. The CDR3 length is 19 residues. This CDR3 reads CASSLRGTGYRIVDYGYTF. The CDR3 DNA follows: TGCGCCAGCAGCTTAAGGGGGACAGGTTATCGTATAGTCGACTATGGCTACACCTTC.

V gene TRBV11-2 combines with J gene TRBJ1-2, with unresolved D. CDR3 length equals 14 residues. In germline, CDR1 is SGHAT, CDR2 FQNNGV. With 2 bases removed from V and 3 bases from J, the gap between germline ends came to 10 bases. The CDR3 loop reads CASSLSDRDYGYTF. In DNA form, the CDR3 reads TGTGCCAGCAGCTTATCAGACCGGGACTATGGCTACACCTTC.